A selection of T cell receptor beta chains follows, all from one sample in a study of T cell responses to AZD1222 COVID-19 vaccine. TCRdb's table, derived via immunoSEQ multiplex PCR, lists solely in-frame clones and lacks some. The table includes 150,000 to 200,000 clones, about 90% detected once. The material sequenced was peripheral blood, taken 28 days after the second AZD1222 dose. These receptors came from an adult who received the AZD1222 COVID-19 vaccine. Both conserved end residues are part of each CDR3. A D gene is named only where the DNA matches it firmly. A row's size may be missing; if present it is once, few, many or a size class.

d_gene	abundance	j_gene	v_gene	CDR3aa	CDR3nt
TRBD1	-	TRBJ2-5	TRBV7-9	CASSFNSGGRETQYF	TGTGCCAGCAGCTTCAATTCAGGGGGCCGGGAGACCCAGTACTTC
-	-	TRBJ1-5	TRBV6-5	CASSHRDGYQPQHF	TGTGCCAGCAGTCACCGGGACGGCTATCAGCCCCAGCATTTT
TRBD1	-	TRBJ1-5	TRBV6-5	CASSLGTGGNQPQHF	TGTGCCAGCAGCCTGGGTACAGGGGGCAATCAGCCCCAGCATTTT
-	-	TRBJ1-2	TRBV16	CASSQSTVGVGGYTF	TGTGCCAGCAGCCAATCCACAGTGGGGGTTGGCGGCTACACCTTC
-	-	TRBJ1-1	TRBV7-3	CATGSRGANTEAFF	TGTGCCACCGGCTCCAGGGGCGCGAACACTGAAGCTTTCTTT
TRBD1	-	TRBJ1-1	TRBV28	CASTSGTGAPTEAFF	TGTGCCAGCACTTCCGGGACAGGGGCTCCCACTGAAGCTTTCTTT
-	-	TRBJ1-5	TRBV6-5	CASLIRGKFQPQHF	TGTGCCAGCCTTATTAGGGGGAAGTTTCAGCCCCAGCATTTT
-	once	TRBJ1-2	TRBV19	CASSIVSGVYGYTF	TGTGCCAGTAGTATCGTGAGTGGGGTCTATGGCTACACCTTC
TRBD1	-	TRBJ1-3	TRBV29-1	CSVARMGQGQNTIYF	TGCAGCGTTGCACGGATGGGACAGGGTCAGAACACCATATATTTT
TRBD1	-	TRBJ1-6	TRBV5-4	CASSRYRGENDNSPLHF	TGTGCCAGCAGCAGGTACAGGGGCGAGAACGATAATTCACCCCTCCACTTT
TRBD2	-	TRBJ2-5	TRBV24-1	CATSDLPGRAGETQYF	TGTGCCACCAGTGATTTGCCCGGGAGGGCCGGGGAGACCCAGTACTTC
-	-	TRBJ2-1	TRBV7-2	CASSLAADYNEQFF	TGTGCCAGCAGCTTAGCTGCTGACTACAATGAGCAGTTCTTC
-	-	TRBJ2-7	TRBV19	CASRSSGISEQYF	TGTGCCAGTAGAAGTTCCGGGATCAGCGAGCAGTACTTC
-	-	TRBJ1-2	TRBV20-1	CSVSGLGGYTF	TGCAGTGTCTCAGGGCTCGGGGGCTACACCTTC
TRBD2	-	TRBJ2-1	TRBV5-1	CASSPLAGVEQFF	TGCGCCAGCAGCCCCTTAGCGGGAGTTGAGCAGTTCTTC
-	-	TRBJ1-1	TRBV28	CASSSSPSWVAFF	TGTGCCAGCAGTTCCTCTCCCTCGTGGGTTGCTTTCTTT
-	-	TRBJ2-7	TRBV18	CASSPQGFDEQYF	TGTGCCAGCTCACCCCAGGGTTTCGACGAGCAGTACTTC
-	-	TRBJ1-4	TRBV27	CASSLEAVGGKLFF	TGTGCCAGCAGTTTAGAGGCGGTAGGCGGAAAACTGTTTTTT
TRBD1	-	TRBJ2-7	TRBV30	CAWTSTGPYEQYF	TGTGCCTGGACCTCGACAGGGCCCTACGAGCAGTACTTC
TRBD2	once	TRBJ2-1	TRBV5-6	CASSLGAGSSYNEQFF	TGTGCCAGCAGCTTGGGAGCGGGAAGCTCCTACAATGAGCAGTTCTTC
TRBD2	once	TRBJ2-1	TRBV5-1	CASSPGTSGRAYNEQFF	TGCGCCAGCAGCCCCGGGACTAGCGGGAGGGCTTACAATGAGCAGTTCTTC
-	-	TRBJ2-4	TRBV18	CASSPPTGQDIQYF	TGTGCCAGCTCACCACCGACGGGGCAAGACATTCAGTACTTC
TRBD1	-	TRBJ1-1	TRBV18	CASSLGTGVNTEAFF	TGTGCCAGCTCCCTGGGGACAGGGGTGAACACTGAAGCTTTCTTT